Following are 29 T cell receptor beta chains from one sample sequenced in a study of T cells after yellow fever vaccination. TCRdb independently ran MiXCR on the 5' RACE reads; one entry per CDR3 protein. The sample holds a few hundred thousand distinct CDR3 sequences; 11% are singletons and the top ten take more than 15%. The material sequenced was PBMCs, taken on the day of the first yellow fever vaccination. Every receptor here comes from a young man who received the YFV17D yellow fever vaccine.

V is TRBV7-6 and J is TRBJ2-3, with no clear D. CDR1 is SGHVS and CDR2 is FNYEAQ in the germline V gene. CDR3 length: 14 amino acids. The ends were cut back, 1 base at V and 3 bases at J, with 8 bases in the middle. The CDR3 DNA follows: TGTGCCAGCAGCTTAGAGGGATATACAGATACGCAGTATTTT. Residues: CASSLEGYTDTQYF.

The chain has TRBV7-2 and TRBJ1-2, with D possibly TRBD1 on 5 matching bases. The CDR3 length is 15 residues. Germline CDR1 and CDR2: SGHTA and FQGNSA. V lost 1 base and J lost 1, with 10 bases in between. CDR3 DNA sequence: TGTGCCAGCAGCTTAGTCCGTCAGGGTAACTATGGCTACACCTTC. It codes for CASSLVRQGNYGYTF.

This clonotype was seen many times. This chain links TRBV7-3 with TRBJ2-1; 10 positions match TRBD2. The CDR3 totals 16 residues. Germline V lookup: CDR1 SGHTA, CDR2 FQGTGA. V lost 1 base to trimming and J lost 6 bases; unmatched junction nucleotides: 6. CDR3 amino acids: CASSLMSLAGANEQFF. DNA of the CDR3: TGTGCCAGCAGCTTAATGAGTCTAGCGGGGGCCAATGAGCAGTTCTTC.

The genes are TRBV21-1 and TRBJ2-2. TRBV21-1 is reported as a pseudogene. The CDR3 sequence is 14 residues long. The CDR3 sequence: CASATQGNTGELFF. The DNA for the CDR3 is TGTGCCAGCGCAACGCAGGGGAACACCGGGGAGCTGTTTTTT.

This clonotype appeared many times. The V call is TRBV7-2, the J call TRBJ1-5; D is ambiguous. The CDR3 covers 16 residues. Trimming pared 1 base from V and 5 bases from J, leaving 15 bases between. Germline assignment: CDR1 SGHTA and CDR2 FQGNSA. CDR3 DNA: TGTGCCAGCAGCTTAGAGGAACTTAATTCATATCAGCCCCAGCATTTT. Its protein is CASSLEELNSYQPQHF.

V is TRBV11-2 and J is TRBJ1-2; D gene uncertain. Trimming took off 1 base at V and 2 bases at J, with 8 bases between the two ends. This CDR3 spans 14 amino acids. The germline V gene encodes CDR1 SGHAT and CDR2 FQNNGV. The CDR3 loop is CASSLGAINYGYTF. The DNA for the CDR3 is TGTGCCAGCAGCTTAGGGGCGATAAACTATGGCTACACCTTC.

This clonotype was seen repeatedly, ten times or more. V gene TRBV4-3 combines with J gene TRBJ2-3; D not resolved. Germline V CDR1 and CDR2: LGHNA, YSLEER. The length of the CDR3 is 14 residues. Trimming pared 0 bases from V and 0 bases from J, leaving 4 bases between. The CDR3 sequence is CASSQDPSTDTQYF. Here the CDR3 DNA reads TGCGCCAGCAGCCAAGACCCTAGCACAGATACGCAGTATTTT.

This clonotype was observed at least ten times. This rearrangement joins TRBV20-1 to TRBJ2-5; the D gene is possibly TRBD2 (6 bases). Germline values: CDR1 DFQATT, CDR2 SNEGSKA (reference sequence). This CDR3 is built from 14 residues. V dropped 6 bases and J dropped 4 bases, with 18 bases sitting between them. The CDR3 is CSASAGRAGETQYF. CDR3 nucleotides: TGCAGTGCCAGTGCGGGAAGGGCTGGAGAGACCCAGTACTTC.

The V and J genes are TRBV15 and TRBJ1-2; D is uncertain. The CDR3 has 17 residues. Per germline, CDR1 LNHNV and CDR2 YYDKDF (reference sequence). V shed 0 bases and J shed 2 bases, with 16 bases lying between them. The CDR3 region has the DNA TGTGCCACCAGCAGAGATCTCGTAGGGCAGAGAAACTATGGCTACACCTTC. It codes for CATSRDLVGQRNYGYTF.

The chain couples TRBV6-2 or TRBV6-3 to TRBJ2-7; 10 bases line up with TRBD1. Trimming removed 5 bases from V and 4 bases from J; junction bases left unmatched: 8. This CDR3 has 15 amino acids. Germline V lookup: CDR1 MNHEY, CDR2 SVGEGT. The CDR3: CASSPGTGVRYEQYV. The CDR3 DNA reads as TGTGCCAGCAGTCCCGGGACAGGGGTGAGGTACGAGCAGTACGTC.

This CDR3 is CASSQASRGPKQYF. As DNA, the CDR3 is TGTGCCAGCAGCCAAGCCTCCAGGGGGCCAAAGCAGTACTTC. V and J are TRBV3-1 and TRBJ2-7, with 8 bases lining up with TRBD1. This CDR3 region has 14 residues. Germline V lookup: CDR1 LGHDT, CDR2 YNNKEL (reference sequence). Trimming cost V 1 base and J 8 bases; bases outside gene matches: 7.

This clonotype has a handful of counts. This rearrangement joins TRBV6-2 or TRBV6-3 to TRBJ2-3, with D perhaps matching TRBD2 (6 bases). The length of the CDR3 is 20 residues. CDR1 is MNHEY, CDR2 SVGEGT, per germline. Deletions cut 6 bases from V and 2 bases from J, with 30 bases between. CDR3 in amino acids: CASRHLGMTPGLEYTDTQYF. CDR3 DNA sequence: TGTGCCAGCAGACACCTAGGAATGACGCCGGGACTGGAGTACACAGATACGCAGTATTTT.

This clonotype was detected a few times. CDR3 sequence: CASSSDTYTDTQYF. The CDR3 DNA is TGTGCCAGCAGCTCGGACACCTACACAGATACGCAGTATTTT. V usage is TRBV7-3 and J usage is TRBJ2-3; D is possibly TRBD1 (5 bases). In germline, CDR1 is SGHTA, CDR2 FQGTGA. The CDR3 is 14 amino acids. V was clipped by 4 bases and J by 2 bases, with 10 bases between them.

This clonotype was detected many times. V gene TRBV5-4 combines with J gene TRBJ2-5; D remains unclear. With 4 bases removed from V and 0 bases from J, the gap between germline ends came to 4 bases. This CDR3 has 12 residues. In germline, CDR1 is SGHNT, CDR2 YYREEE (reference sequence). CDR3 loop: CASSPYQETQYF. CDR3 coding DNA: TGTGCCAGCAGCCCGTACCAAGAGACCCAGTACTTC.

The V gene is TRBV12-3 or TRBV12-4, the J gene TRBJ1-2; D call uncertain. The CDR3 consists of 16 residues. Trimming removed 6 bases from V and 1 base from J, with 18 bases in between. The DNA of the CDR3 is TGTGCCAGCAGCCCATCGGACGGAGTTAATAACTATGGCTACACCTTC. Protein sequence: CASSPSDGVNNYGYTF.

This clonotype turned up a few times. The chain employs TRBV12-3 or TRBV12-4 and TRBJ2-1; D not resolved. The CDR3 is 12 amino acids. V dropped 1 base and J dropped 13 bases, with 11 bases sitting between them. The CDR3 nucleotides read TGTGCCAGCAGTTTAGAGTGGGGTGGCCAGTTCTTC. Its translation: CASSLEWGGQFF.

The CDR3 loop is CASSPLAGLGDTQYF. The CDR3 DNA follows: TGTGCCAGCAGCCCCCTGGCCGGACTTGGAGATACGCAGTATTTT. The chain carries TRBV9 and TRBJ2-3; tentatively, D is TRBD2 (5 bases). Germline V CDR1 and CDR2: SGDLS, YYNGEE. This CDR3 is built from 15 residues. V was pared by 4 bases and J by 5 bases, with 17 bases between. The variable domain in full, completed from reference TRBV9 and TRBJ2-3, reads DSGVTQTPKHLITATGQRVTLRCSPRSGDLSVYWYQQSLDQGLQFLIQYYNGEERAKGNILERFSAQQFPDLHSELNLSSLELGDSALYFCASSPLAGLGDTQYFGPGTRLTVL.

This clonotype showed up just a few times. The chain is built from TRBV7-2 and TRBJ2-7; D is unresolved. This CDR3 has 16 residues. Germline assignment: CDR1 SGHTA and CDR2 FQGNSA. V lost 7 bases and J 1 base, leaving 20 bases between the germline ends. For the CDR3, the DNA is TGTGCCAGCACTCTTACGCTTAGACCGCCATCCTACGAGCAGTACTTC. Translation gives CASTLTLRPPSYEQYF. Using reference TRBV7-2 and TRBJ2-7 for the parts outside the CDR3, the full variable domain is GAGVSQSPSNKVTEKGKDVELRCDPISGHTALYWYRQSLGQGLEFLIYFQGNSAPDKSGLPSDRFSAERTGGSVSTLTIQRTQQEDSAVYLCASTLTLRPPSYEQYFGPGTRLTVT.

The chain couples TRBV4-1 to TRBJ2-1, with TRBD1 as a possible D gene (5 bases). The CDR3 loop spans 14 amino acids. Germline CDR1 is MGHRA and CDR2 is YSYEKL. The V end lost 0 bases, the J end lost 5 bases, and 8 bases lay between the germline ends. This CDR3 reads CASSQDDSNNEQFF. DNA for the CDR3: TGCGCCAGCAGCCAAGACGACAGTAACAATGAGCAGTTCTTC.

The table lists this clonotype with a few counts. The V call is TRBV11-2, the J call TRBJ2-3; TRBD2 aligns across 16 bases. Germline CDR1 reads SGHAT; CDR2 reads FQNNGV. The CDR3 totals 19 residues. The V segment lost 1 base and the J segment 0 bases; nucleotides outside the gene matches: 4. The CDR3 protein is CASSLVGLAGGPSTDTQYF. CDR3 nucleotides: TGTGCCAGCAGCTTAGTGGGACTAGCGGGGGGGCCAAGCACAGATACGCAGTATTTT.

The chain combines TRBV5-1 with TRBJ2-7; TRBD1 is a possible D gene (6 bases). Looked up from germline, CDR1 is SGHRS and CDR2 is YFSETQ. The CDR3 loop spans 15 amino acids. V shed 8 bases and J shed 2 bases, with 20 bases lying between them. CDR3 coding DNA: TGCGCCAGGAGGGGCAGGGGACCCGGGGCCTACGAGCAGTACTTC. This codes for CARRGRGPGAYEQYF.

This clonotype has just a few counts. The genes are TRBV5-1 and TRBJ1-1; D perhaps matches TRBD1 (5 bases). The CDR3 spans 15 residues. Trimming removed 1 base at V and 0 bases at J, with 10 bases between. In germline, CDR1 is SGHRS, CDR2 YFSETQ. The CDR3 spells CASSLLGTVNTEAFF. CDR3 nucleotides: TGCGCCAGCAGCTTGCTTGGGACGGTGAACACTGAAGCTTTCTTT. The full variable domain, with the rest looked up from reference TRBV5-1 and TRBJ1-1, is KAGVTQTPRYLIKTRGQQVTLSCSPISGHRSVSWYQQTPGQGLQFLFEYFSETQRNKGNFPGRFSGRQFSNSRSEMNVSTLELGDSALYLCASSLLGTVNTEAFFGQGTRLTVV.

The chain recombines TRBV4-1 with TRBJ2-5; the D gene could be TRBD1 or TRBD2 (5 bases each). V lost 1 base and J lost 3, with 18 bases in between. CDR3 length equals 17 residues. Looked up from germline, CDR1 is MGHRA and CDR2 is YSYEKL. In nucleotides, the CDR3 is TGCGCCAGCAGCCAAGGCTTCGGGACCCCCGGGGAAGAGACCCAGTACTTC. Protein sequence: CASSQGFGTPGEETQYF.

The chain carries TRBV7-9 and TRBJ2-1; 11 bases fit TRBD2. The length of the CDR3 is 15 residues. CDR1 is SEHNR, CDR2 FQNEAQ, per germline (reference sequence). V trimming: 11 bases; J trimming: 3 bases; junction bases outside the gene matches: 9. The CDR3 is CASRGGTSGYNEQFF. The CDR3 coding sequence is TGTGCCTCACGAGGGGGGACTAGCGGCTACAATGAGCAGTTCTTC.

The genes are TRBV7-2 and TRBJ1-3; D unresolved. Looked up from germline, CDR1 is SGHTA and CDR2 is FQGNSA. V was trimmed by 4 bases and J by 0 bases, leaving 10 bases between them. The CDR3 sequence is 15 residues long. The CDR3 region has the DNA TGTGCCAGCAGCTCGGACGGATTCTCTGGAAACACCATATATTTT. Translation: CASSSDGFSGNTIYF.

The CDR3 DNA is TGTGCCAGCAGCTCCCGACAGGGGATAGCCAAAAACATTCAGTACTTC. Its translation is CASSSRQGIAKNIQYF. The J gene is TRBJ2-4, the V gene TRBV7-6; the match to TRBD1 covers 8 bases. After removal of 4 bases from V and 0 bases from J, the junction contained 5 bases not matched to a gene. This CDR3 contains 16 residues. CDR1 and CDR2 from the germline V gene are SGHVS and FNYEAQ. The variable domain in full, completed from reference TRBV7-6 and TRBJ2-4, reads GAGVSQSPRYKVTKRGQDVALRCDPISGHVSLYWYRQALGQGPEFLTYFNYEAQQDKSGLPNDRFSAERPEGSISTLTIQRTEQRDSAMYRCASSSRQGIAKNIQYFGAGTRLSVL.

This clonotype was detected a few times. The chain links TRBV20-1 to TRBJ2-6, with 9 positions matching TRBD1. The CDR3 has 17 residues. Germline CDR1 is DFQATT and CDR2 is SNEGSKA (reference sequence). Unmatched junction bases numbered 8, after V lost 5 bases and J lost 0 bases. CDR3 coding DNA: TGCAGTGCTGGGGGGGGGACAGGGAGCTCTGGGGCCAACGTCCTGACTTTC. As protein: CSAGGGTGSSGANVLTF.

The V and J genes are TRBV20-1 and TRBJ2-3; 10 bases map to TRBD2. V lost 1 base and J lost 3; bases outside the gene matches: 4. Germline V gene lookup returns CDR1 DFQATT and CDR2 SNEGSKA (reference sequence). The CDR3 runs to 15 residues. CDR3: CSARGTSGVTDTQYF. The CDR3 DNA reads as TGCAGTGCTAGAGGAACTAGCGGGGTGACAGATACGCAGTATTTT.

This clonotype has a handful of counts. The V gene is TRBV9, the J gene TRBJ1-3; possibly TRBD1 for D (5 bases). V gave up 4 bases and J gave up 1 base, with 9 bases separating them. The CDR3 contains 14 residues. Germline CDR1 and CDR2: SGDLS and YYNGEE. The CDR3 here is CASSSQGSGNTIYF. Here the CDR3 DNA reads TGTGCCAGCAGCTCGCAGGGTTCTGGAAACACCATATATTTT. Full variable domain (outside the CDR3, taken from reference TRBV9 and TRBJ1-3): DSGVTQTPKHLITATGQRVTLRCSPRSGDLSVYWYQQSLDQGLQFLIQYYNGEERAKGNILERFSAQQFPDLHSELNLSSLELGDSALYFCASSSQGSGNTIYFGEGSWLTVV.